A selection of T cell receptor beta chains follows, all from one sample in a study of blood T cell repertoires in COVID-19. Assay: immunoSEQ multiplex PCR; the TCRdb copy retains only in-frame clones and omits some. The table lists roughly 140,000 clones, about three quarters of them singletons. Source material: peripheral blood. The receptors derive from a woman aged 55-69 years with acute or convalescent COVID-19. CDR3s include the opening cysteine and the closing phenylalanine or tryptophan. D genes are given only for firm matches. Clone size is shown for a subset of rows, as once, few, many or a class of expanded clone.

CDR3 length: 13
clone size: NA
J gene: TRBJ2-7
D gene: NA
V gene: TRBV10-1
CDR3 DNA: TGCGCCAGCAGTGAGGGCAGGGGTTACGAGCAGTACTTC
CDR3 protein: CASSEGRGYEQYF

CDR3 length: 12
clone size: NA
J gene: TRBJ2-7
D gene: NA
V gene: TRBV6-6
CDR3 DNA: TGTGCCAGCTCACAGGACAACTACGAGCAGTACTTC
CDR3 protein: CASSQDNYEQYF

CDR3 length: 17
clone size: few
J gene: TRBJ1-4
D gene: TRBD1
V gene: TRBV7-9
CDR3 DNA: TGTGCCAGCAGCTCGTTGGACAGGGGGTTCCGAAATGAAAAACTGTTTTTT
CDR3 protein: CASSSLDRGFRNEKLFF

CDR3 length: 15
clone size: NA
J gene: TRBJ2-7
D gene: TRBD2
V gene: TRBV5-8
CDR3 DNA: TGTGCCAGCAGCTCCTACCTAGCGGGGGTAGGGGTGCAGTACTTC
CDR3 protein: CASSSYLAGVGVQYF

CDR3 length: 12
clone size: NA
J gene: TRBJ2-7
D gene: NA
V gene: TRBV3-1/TRBV3-2
CDR3 DNA: TGTGCCAGCAGCGCCTCGGCCTACGAGCAGTACTTC
CDR3 protein: CASSASAYEQYF

CDR3 length: 15
clone size: NA
J gene: TRBJ2-1
D gene: TRBD2
V gene: TRBV18
CDR3 DNA: TGTGCCAGCTCACCGGGTCTAGCGGGGGTGGATGAGCAGTTCTTC
CDR3 protein: CASSPGLAGVDEQFF

CDR3 length: 18
clone size: NA
J gene: TRBJ2-5
D gene: TRBD2
V gene: TRBV30
CDR3 DNA: TGTGCCTGGAGTGATTGGACTAGCGGGAGAGGAATATCAGAGACCCAGTACTTC
CDR3 protein: CAWSDWTSGRGISETQYF

CDR3 length: 11
clone size: once
J gene: TRBJ1-1
D gene: NA
V gene: TRBV6-5
CDR3 DNA: TGTGCCAGCAGTACTTACACTGAAGCTTTCTTT
CDR3 protein: CASSTYTEAFF

CDR3 length: 15
clone size: NA
J gene: TRBJ2-1
D gene: TRBD1
V gene: TRBV7-9
CDR3 DNA: TGTGCCAGCAGCTTAGTGGGGACAGGGTTGGATGAGCAGTTCTTC
CDR3 protein: CASSLVGTGLDEQFF

CDR3 length: 16
clone size: once
J gene: TRBJ2-2
D gene: TRBD2
V gene: TRBV5-1
CDR3 DNA: TGCGCCAGCAGCGCCCAAGCGGGAGTGGGCACCGGGGAGCTGTTTTTT
CDR3 protein: CASSAQAGVGTGELFF

CDR3 length: 12
clone size: NA
J gene: TRBJ2-1
D gene: NA
V gene: TRBV5-4
CDR3 DNA: TGTGCCAGCAGCCCGTCCCGCAATGAGCAGTTCTTC
CDR3 protein: CASSPSRNEQFF

CDR3 length: 12
clone size: NA
J gene: TRBJ1-2
D gene: NA
V gene: TRBV24-1
CDR3 DNA: TGTGCCACCAGTGACCCAGGACAAGGCTACACCTTC
CDR3 protein: CATSDPGQGYTF